The 5 T cell receptor beta chains below were found in one sample sequenced in a study of T cell responses to AZD1222 COVID-19 vaccine. Sequencing was performed with immunoSEQ multiplex PCR; in TCRdb, only in-frame clones are kept and a portion is missing. The sample contains roughly 100,000 clones, around 85% of which appear only once. This sample comprised peripheral blood, obtained 28 days after the second AZD1222 dose. These receptors came from an adult who received the AZD1222 COVID-19 vaccine.

This chain uses TRBV5-1 with TRBJ1-1, with D unclear. This CDR3 contains 13 residues. Germline CDR1 reads SGHRS; CDR2 reads YFSETQ. Trimming left V 4 bases short and J 3 bases short, with 10 bases between. CDR3: CASSDGPDTEAFF. The CDR3 DNA follows: TGCGCCAGCAGCGACGGACCGGACACTGAAGCTTTCTTT.

This rearrangement joins TRBV6-4 to TRBJ1-1; possible D gene TRBD1, 6 bases. V was shortened by 6 bases and J by 5 bases, with 16 bases between the two germline ends. Germline V lookup: CDR1 MRHNA, CDR2 SNTAGT. This CDR3 has 14 amino acids. This chain's CDR3 is CASSRDTGGTEAFF. In DNA form, the CDR3 reads TGTGCCAGCAGCCGGGACACCGGGGGGACTGAAGCTTTCTTT.

V usage is TRBV14 and J usage is TRBJ1-1, with no clear D. V lost 0 bases and J lost 5, with 7 bases in between. In germline, CDR1 is SGHDN, CDR2 FVKESK. The CDR3 consists of 13 residues. The CDR3: CASSQDWATEAFF. CDR3 nucleotides: TGTGCCAGCAGCCAAGATTGGGCAACTGAAGCTTTCTTT. The full variable domain, completed using reference TRBV14 and TRBJ1-1, is EAGVTQFPSHSVIEKGQTVTLRCDPISGHDNLYWYRRVMGKEIKFLLHFVKESKQDESGMPNNRFLAERTGGTYSTLKVQPAELEDSGVYFCASSQDWATEAFFGQGTRLTVV.

The V gene is TRBV7-8, the J gene TRBJ1-3; D call uncertain. Per the germline V gene, CDR1 is SGHVS and CDR2 is FQNEAQ. Trimming removed 3 bases at V and 1 base at J, with 19 bases between. This CDR3 has 18 residues. The CDR3 DNA reads TGTGCCAGCAGCTTCAGCAGAGGCAGCGACCCTTCTGGAAACACCATATATTTT. Translating gives CASSFSRGSDPSGNTIYF.

This chain joins TRBV6-5 and TRBJ1-1, with 9 positions matching TRBD1. Trimming at V came to 2 bases and at J to 11 bases, leaving 9 bases not matched to a gene. This CDR3 contains 14 residues. Germline CDR1 MNHEY, CDR2 SVGAGI. The CDR3 sequence is CASSYRGQGGWAFF. The CDR3 DNA follows: TGTGCCAGCAGTTACAGGGGACAGGGTGGTTGGGCTTTCTTT.